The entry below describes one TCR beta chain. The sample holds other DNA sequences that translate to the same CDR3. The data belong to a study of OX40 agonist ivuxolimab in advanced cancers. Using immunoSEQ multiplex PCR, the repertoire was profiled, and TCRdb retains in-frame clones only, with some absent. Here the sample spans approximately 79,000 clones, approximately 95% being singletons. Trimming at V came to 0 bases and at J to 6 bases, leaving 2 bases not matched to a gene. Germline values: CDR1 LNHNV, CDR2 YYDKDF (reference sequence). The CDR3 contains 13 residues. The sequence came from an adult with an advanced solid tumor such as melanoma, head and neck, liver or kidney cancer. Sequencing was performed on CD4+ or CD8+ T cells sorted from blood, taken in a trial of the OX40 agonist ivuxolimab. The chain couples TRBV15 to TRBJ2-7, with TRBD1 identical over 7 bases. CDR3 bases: TGTGCCACCAGCAGAGACAGGGGGTCCGAGCAGTACTTC. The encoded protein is CATSRDRGSEQYF. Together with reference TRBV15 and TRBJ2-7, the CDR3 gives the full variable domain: DAMVIQNPRYQVTQFGKPVTLSCSQTLNHNVMYWYQQKSSQAPKLLFHYYDKDFNNEADTPDNFQSRRPNTSFCFLDIRSPGLGDTAMYLCATSRDRGSEQYFGPGTRLTVT.